Listed here are 14 T cell receptor beta chains from one sample, sequenced in a study of blood T cell repertoires in COVID-19. Here immunoSEQ multiplex PCR was the method, and the copy in TCRdb shows in-frame clones only, minus some. The table has approximately 260,000 clones, 84% seen once. Sequencing was carried out using peripheral blood. These receptors all come from a human donor in a cohort sampled during active COVID-19.

This clone occurred once. The chain is built from TRBV19 and TRBJ1-2; no reliable D call. V shed 5 bases and J shed 4 bases, with 20 bases lying between them. The CDR3 runs to 16 residues. CDR1 is LNHDA, CDR2 SQIVND, per germline (reference sequence). CDR3 amino acids: CASSYQNPGLSYGYTF. The CDR3 nucleotides are TGTGCCAGTAGTTACCAAAATCCGGGATTGAGCTATGGCTACACCTTC.

The table lists this clone with a few counts. The same CDR3 is also encoded by other DNA sequences in this sample. The rearrangement joins TRBV11-2 to TRBJ2-2, with D perhaps matching TRBD1 (5 bases). The CDR3 length is 14 residues. V was pared by 5 bases and J by 1 base, with 8 bases between. The germline V gene has CDR1 SGHAT and CDR2 FQNNGV. CDR3 loop: CASSPGQNTGELFF. In DNA form, the CDR3 reads TGTGCCAGCAGCCCAGGACAGAACACCGGGGAGCTGTTTTTT.

The chain is built from TRBV5-5 and TRBJ1-6; D may be TRBD1 (6 bases). V was trimmed by 4 bases and J by 7 bases, leaving 12 bases between them. CDR1 is SGHKS, CDR2 YYEKEE, per germline (reference sequence). The CDR3 spans 14 residues. The CDR3 loop reads CASSDRDKNSPLHF. CDR3 bases: TGTGCCAGCAGCGACCGGGACAAAAATTCACCCCTCCACTTT.

The CDR3 DNA is TGTGCCAGTACCACTGGGGGGGTCGACGGGGAGCTGTTTTTT. This translates into CASTTGGVDGELFF. The chain carries TRBV19 and TRBJ2-2; 7 nucleotides agree with TRBD2. Germline assignment: CDR1 LNHDA and CDR2 SQIVND (reference sequence). The junction had 9 bases not matched to a gene; V was cut back by 7 bases and J by 7 bases. The CDR3 runs to 14 residues.

The V gene is TRBV7-9, the J gene TRBJ2-7; TRBD1 might be the D (5 bases). This CDR3 has 14 amino acids. Germline loops: CDR1 SEHNR, CDR2 FQNEAQ (reference sequence). Trimming removed 5 bases from V and 0 bases from J, with 11 bases in between. CDR3 in DNA: TGTGCCAGCAGCCCTTTGGACAACTCCTACGAGCAGTACTTC. Translation: CASSPLDNSYEQYF.

DNA of the CDR3: TGTGCCAGCAGCCTTAAACAGGGTCCCTCGGGCCAGCCCCAGCATTTT. This gives the protein CASSLKQGPSGQPQHF. The chain couples TRBV2 to TRBJ1-5; weak D call: TRBD1 (6 bases). Germline V gene lookup returns CDR1 SNHLY and CDR2 FYNNEI. V lost 6 bases to trimming and J lost 7 bases, with 22 bases between them. This CDR3 contains 16 residues.

There are a few counts of this clone. V gene TRBV18 combines with J gene TRBJ1-1, with D hard to call. CDR3 length equals 11 residues. Looked up from germline, CDR1 is KGHSH and CDR2 is LQKENI. V lost 4 bases and J lost 5, with 5 bases in between. The CDR3 here is CASSLRTEAFF. CDR3 DNA: TGTGCCAGCTCACTGAGAACTGAAGCTTTCTTT.

This rearrangement joins TRBV2 to TRBJ1-6, with D tentatively TRBD1 (6 bases). V gave up 7 bases and J gave up 7 bases, with 20 bases separating them. Germline CDR1 is SNHLY and CDR2 is FYNNEI. The CDR3 has 16 residues. The CDR3: CASTPRVGGVNSPLHF. CDR3 coding DNA: TGTGCCAGCACCCCTCGTGTTGGGGGCGTAAATTCACCCCTCCACTTT.

The rearrangement links TRBV29-1 to TRBJ2-5, with a possible D match to TRBD2 (5 bases). The CDR3 runs 14 residues. The germline V gene encodes CDR1 SQVTM and CDR2 ANQGSEA. V dropped 0 bases and J dropped 5 bases, with 13 bases sitting between them. The CDR3 coding sequence is TGCAGCGTTGAAGAACCTCGGGGTTACGAGACCCAGTACTTC. Protein product: CSVEEPRGYETQYF.

This clone was seen just once. This chain connects TRBV6-2 or TRBV6-3 to TRBJ2-3, with 7 nucleotides matching TRBD2. After removal of 4 bases from V and 6 bases from J, the junction contained 13 bases not matched to a gene. Germline V gene lookup returns CDR1 MNHEY and CDR2 SVGEGT. The CDR3 covers 16 residues. The CDR3 sequence is CASSFRGGGRMDTQYF. The CDR3 nucleotides read TGTGCCAGCAGTTTCCGGGGCGGGGGTCGGATGGATACGCAGTATTTT.

The rearrangement uses TRBV7-3 and TRBJ2-7, with TRBD2 matching over 9 bases. Germline loops: CDR1 SGHTA, CDR2 FQGTGA. V shed 8 bases and J 7 bases; nucleotides not matched to a gene: 9. CDR3 size: 13 residues. CDR3 DNA sequence: TGTGCCAGCGCCGGGGGCGGGAGGGGAGAGCAGTACTTC. It is translated as CASAGGGRGEQYF.

The chain couples TRBV11-2 to TRBJ2-3, with 7 bases matching TRBD1. This CDR3 region has 14 residues. Trimming took 6 bases from V and 5 from J; bases not matched to a gene: 8. Germline lookup yields CDR1 SGHAT and CDR2 FQNNGV. For the CDR3, the DNA is TGTGCCAGCAGAAGAGGACAGGTTGGAGATACGCAGTATTTT. It translates to CASRRGQVGDTQYF.

The V gene is TRBV12-3 or TRBV12-4, the J gene TRBJ2-5; D remains ambiguous. Trimming stripped 6 bases from V and 0 bases from J, with 5 bases between. The CDR3 runs to 12 residues. The CDR3 sequence is CASSRYQETQYF. CDR3 DNA sequence: TGTGCCAGCAGCAGGTACCAAGAGACCCAGTACTTC.

The chain uses TRBV27 and TRBJ1-5, with D perhaps matching TRBD1 (5 bases). Germline lookup yields CDR1 MNHEY and CDR2 SMNVEV (reference sequence). Trimming removed 5 bases at V and 0 bases at J, with 29 bases between. The CDR3 has 21 residues. The CDR3 loop reads CASSQPLPGLDGIYSNQPQHF. Here the CDR3 DNA reads TGTGCCAGCAGTCAACCCCTGCCGGGACTCGATGGTATATATAGCAATCAGCCCCAGCATTTT.